This paragraph reports one TCR beta chain. The CDR3 is made up of 14 amino acids. Germline values: CDR1 SNHLY, CDR2 FYNNEI. The ends lost 7 bases at V and 1 base at J; junction bases unmatched: 4. Method: immunoSEQ multiplex PCR; TCRdb's copy keeps in-frame clones and lacks some. The table includes just under 80,000 clones, about 93% detected once. This sample stems from a study of T cell changes during pregnancy in multiple sclerosis. The material sequenced was peripheral blood, taken in the first trimester of pregnancy. This sequence joins TRBV2 and TRBJ2-7; 10 bases align to TRBD1. The clonotype originates from a female donor with multiple sclerosis, enrolled in a pregnancy study. The CDR3 bases are TGTGCCAGCACCGGACAGGGGGTATCCTACGAGCAGTACTTC. This sequence encodes CASTGQGVSYEQYF.